This passage covers 17 T cell receptor beta chains from one sample sequenced in a study of spatial heterogeneity in lung cancer. Time point specified: blood at routine non-recurrence follow-up after resection. TCRdb fed the 5' RACE reads into MiXCR, producing one record per CDR3 protein. The sample has around 11,000 distinct CDR3 sequences, 10% seen once. The specimen comprised PBMCs, sampled at follow-up. The receptors were gathered from a female donor with early-stage non-small cell lung cancer.

This clonotype was detected many times. CDR3 in DNA: TGTGCCAGCAGCTTGGCGATAGCGGGAGCTGGCTACGAGCAGTACTTC. Translation gives CASSLAIAGAGYEQYF. The genes are TRBV5-4 and TRBJ2-7, with 9 bases lining up with TRBD2. V gave up 0 bases and J gave up 3 bases; unmatched junction bases: 7. CDR1 and CDR2 from the germline V gene are SGHNT and YYREEE (reference sequence). The CDR3 spans 16 residues.

This clonotype was counted at least ten times. The chain links TRBV27 to TRBJ2-1; 8 bases fit TRBD2. The V segment lost 5 bases and the J segment 7 bases; nucleotides outside the gene matches: 7. This CDR3 is built from 14 residues. CDR1 is MNHEY and CDR2 is SMNVEV in the germline V gene (reference sequence). The CDR3 nucleotides are TGTGCCAGCAGTCTGGCGGGGGGCCTGAATGAGCAGTTCTTC. Its translation: CASSLAGGLNEQFF.

The V call is TRBV28, the J call TRBJ2-7; 7 nucleotides align to TRBD2. The J segment lost 2 bases and the V segment lost 3 bases, leaving 7 bases of the junction unmatched. Germline V gene data show CDR1 as MDHEN and CDR2 as SYDVKM. CDR3 length: 15 residues. CDR3 amino acids: CASSLAGVRAYEQYF. CDR3 nucleotide sequence: TGTGCCAGCAGTTTGGCGGGAGTCAGAGCCTACGAGCAGTACTTC.

This clonotype was counted many times. The chain uses TRBV10-3 and TRBJ2-7; unclear D gene. The CDR3 consists of 17 residues. Looked up from germline, CDR1 is ENHRY and CDR2 is SYGVKD. Trimming left V 3 bases short and J 2 bases short, with 20 bases between. In DNA form, the CDR3 reads TGTGCCATCAGTGATGGCGAGCCCGGCTACGCACCCTACGAGCAGTACTTC. It translates to CAISDGEPGYAPYEQYF.

This clonotype was seen repeatedly, ten times or more. The V and J genes are TRBV7-2 and TRBJ1-1; D is unclear. The CDR3 covers 13 residues. V lost 3 bases and J lost 4, with 9 bases in between. Germline-derived CDR1 and CDR2 are SGHTA and FQGNSA. For the CDR3, the DNA is TGTGCCAGCAGCTTCAGATGGACCACTGAAGCTTTCTTT. Amino acid sequence: CASSFRWTTEAFF. Looking up the rest from reference TRBV7-2 and TRBJ1-1 gives the full variable domain: GAGVSQSPSNKVTEKGKDVELRCDPISGHTALYWYRQSLGQGLEFLIYFQGNSAPDKSGLPSDRFSAERTGGSVSTLTIQRTQQEDSAVYLCASSFRWTTEAFFGQGTRLTVV.

The chain is built from TRBV29-1 and TRBJ2-3, with D possibly matching TRBD2 (5 bases). CDR3 length: 16 residues. The germline CDR1 and CDR2 sequences are SQVTM and ANQGSEA. Trimming pared 2 bases from V and 7 bases from J, leaving 22 bases between. CDR3 nucleotide sequence: TGCAGCGTTGAAAAACAGAAGACAAGCGCGGGTTATACGCAGTATTTT. Translation: CSVEKQKTSAGYTQYF.

This chain joins TRBV5-4 and TRBJ2-3; D not resolved. Trimming pared 2 bases from V and 2 bases from J, leaving 9 bases between. CDR1 is SGHNT, CDR2 YYREEE, per germline (reference sequence). The CDR3 spans 14 residues. The DNA of the CDR3 is TGTGCCAGCAGCTTCCTTGGCGACACAGATACGCAGTATTTT. Its protein product is CASSFLGDTDTQYF.

The table lists this clonotype with many counts. J is TRBJ2-1 and V is TRBV19, with 9 bases identical to TRBD1. Germline V lookup: CDR1 LNHDA, CDR2 SQIVND (reference sequence). This CDR3 has 15 residues. The trim removed 6 bases at V and 9 bases at J, leaving 12 bases unmatched. CDR3: CASSQGGQGGGEQFF. The CDR3 nucleotides read TGTGCCAGTAGCCAAGGGGGACAGGGTGGTGGTGAGCAGTTCTTC.

This rearrangement joins TRBV7-2 to TRBJ1-2; perhaps TRBD1 as D (6 bases). The CDR3 sequence is 11 residues long. From germline, CDR1 is SGHTA and CDR2 FQGNSA. Trimming left V 5 bases short and J 6 bases short, with 7 bases between. In DNA form, the CDR3 reads TGTGCCAGCAGCAGGACAGATGGCTACACCTTC. Protein: CASSRTDGYTF.

V is TRBV28 and J is TRBJ1-1; no definite D call. Germline V gives CDR1 MDHEN, CDR2 SYDVKM. The V end was cut by 6 bases, the J end by 0 bases, with 5 bases between. The CDR3 has 12 amino acids. The CDR3 here is CASSTVNTEAFF. In DNA form, the CDR3 reads TGTGCCAGCAGCACGGTGAACACTGAAGCTTTCTTT. Together with reference TRBV28 and TRBJ1-1, the CDR3 gives the full variable domain: DVKVTQSSRYLVKRTGEKVFLECVQDMDHENMFWYRQDPGLGLRLIYFSYDVKMKEKGDIPEGYSVSREKKERFSLILESASTNQTSMYLCASSTVNTEAFFGQGTRLTVV.

Many counts were recorded for this clonotype. CDR3 coding DNA: TGTGCTAGTGGTTCCCAGGGGGTTCGGGAGCAGTTCTTC. This sequence encodes CASGSQGVREQFF. This sequence joins TRBV12-5 and TRBJ2-1; TRBD1 matches at 7 bases. The CDR3 has 13 residues. Germline CDR1 reads LGHNT; CDR2 reads FRNRAP. The trim removed 4 bases at V and 10 bases at J, leaving 7 bases unmatched.

This clonotype was detected many times. V and J are TRBV7-9 and TRBJ2-5; D gene uncertain. Germline V gives CDR1 SEHNR, CDR2 FQNEAQ (reference sequence). Trimming cost V 5 bases and J 5 bases, with 12 bases left between them. The CDR3 is 13 residues long. Here the CDR3 DNA reads TGTGCCAGCAGCCCCCCCAGTGAGGAGACCCAGTACTTC. Its translation is CASSPPSEETQYF. Supplemented by reference TRBV7-9 and TRBJ2-5, the full variable domain reads DTGVSQNPRHKITKRGQNVTFRCDPISEHNRLYWYRQTLGQGPEFLTYFQNEAQLEKSRLLSDRFSAERPKGSFSTLEIQRTEQGDSAMYLCASSPPSEETQYFGPGTRLLVL.

The V call is TRBV6-6, the J call TRBJ1-2; D uncertain. The germline V and J ends were trimmed by 2 bases and 6 bases, with 4 bases remaining between them. The CDR3 is made up of 11 amino acids. Germline V CDR1 and CDR2: MNHNY, SVGAGI (reference sequence). CDR3 in amino acids: CASSYGDGYTF. CDR3 in DNA: TGTGCCAGCAGTTACGGCGATGGCTACACCTTC.

The chain employs TRBV9 and TRBJ2-4; 8 bases agree with TRBD2. The germline gives CDR1 SGDLS, CDR2 YYNGEE. The CDR3 sequence is 16 residues long. Trimming took 0 bases from V and 0 from J; bases not matched to a gene: 2. This chain's CDR3 is CASSVAGGLAKNIQYF. The CDR3 DNA follows: TGTGCCAGCAGCGTAGCGGGGGGGCTAGCCAAAAACATTCAGTACTTC. Full variable domain (remainder filled in from reference TRBV9 and TRBJ2-4): DSGVTQTPKHLITATGQRVTLRCSPRSGDLSVYWYQQSLDQGLQFLIQYYNGEERAKGNILERFSAQQFPDLHSELNLSSLELGDSALYFCASSVAGGLAKNIQYFGAGTRLSVL.

Notes on this clonotype: It is likely a read error, because the conserved phenylalanine at the end of the CDR3 is missing. The chain carries TRBV29-1 and TRBJ2-3; D is possibly TRBD1 or TRBD2 (6 bases each). Germline lookup yields CDR1 SQVTM and CDR2 ANQGSEA. V was clipped by 5 bases and J by 5 bases, with 17 bases between them. There are 14 residues in the CDR3. CDR3 residues: CSVSEFGGRDTQYI. The CDR3, as DNA: TGCAGCGTTTCAGAGTTCGGGGGCAGAGATACGCAGTATATT.

This clonotype was detected ten times or more. The gene calls are TRBV7-9 and TRBJ2-3; TRBD1 matches at 7 bases. V lost 4 bases to trimming and J lost 5 bases; unmatched junction nucleotides: 6. Looked up from germline, CDR1 is SEHNR and CDR2 is FQNEAQ (reference sequence). This CDR3 region has 14 residues. CDR3 nucleotides: TGTGCCAGCAGCTACGGGGACAGTCAAGATACGCAGTATTTT. This translates into CASSYGDSQDTQYF.

This clonotype was detected only a few times. V is TRBV5-4 and J is TRBJ1-2, with TRBD1 matching over 10 bases. Germline CDR1 reads SGHNT; CDR2 reads YYREEE (reference sequence). The length of the CDR3 is 14 residues. J was trimmed by 9 bases and V by 4 bases; bases with no gene match: 9. The CDR3 sequence: CASSRDRGAISYTF. In nucleotides, the CDR3 is TGTGCCAGCAGCCGGGACAGGGGAGCGATCAGCTACACCTTC. Combining the CDR3 with reference TRBV5-4 and TRBJ1-2 gives the whole variable domain ETGVTQSPTHLIKTRGQQVTLRCSSQSGHNTVSWYQQALGQGPQFIFQYYREEENGRGNFPPRFSGLQFPNYSSELNVNALELDDSALYLCASSRDRGAISYTFGSGTRLTVV.